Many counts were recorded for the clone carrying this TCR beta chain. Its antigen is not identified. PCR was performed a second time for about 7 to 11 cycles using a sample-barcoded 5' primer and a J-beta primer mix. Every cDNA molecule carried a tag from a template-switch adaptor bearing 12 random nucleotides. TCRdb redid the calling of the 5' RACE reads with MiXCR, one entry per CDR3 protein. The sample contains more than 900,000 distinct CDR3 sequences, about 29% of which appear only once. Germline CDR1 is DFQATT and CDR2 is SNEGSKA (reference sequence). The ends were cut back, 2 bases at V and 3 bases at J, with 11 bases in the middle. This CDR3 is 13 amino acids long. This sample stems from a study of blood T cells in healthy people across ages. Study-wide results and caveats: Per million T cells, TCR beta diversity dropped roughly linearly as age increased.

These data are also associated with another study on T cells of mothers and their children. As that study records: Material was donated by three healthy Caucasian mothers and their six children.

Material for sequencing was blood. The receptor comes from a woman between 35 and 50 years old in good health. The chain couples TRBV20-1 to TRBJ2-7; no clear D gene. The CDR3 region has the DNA TGCAGTGCTAGACAAGACGCCGTCTACGAGCAGTACTTC. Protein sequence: CSARQDAVYEQYF.